These 18 T cell receptor beta chains share one sample of origin, sequenced in a study of neoadjuvant nivolumab and ipilimumab in lung cancer. Measured with immunoSEQ multiplex PCR; TCRdb has only the in-frame clones, and not every one. The table lists 30,000 or so clones, 92% of them singletons. The sample here was peripheral blood, taken after neoadjuvant nivolumab, alone or with ipilimumab, at or shortly before surgery. These receptors were collected from an adult with non-small cell lung cancer.

This clone was picked up one time. The V call is TRBV18, the J call TRBJ1-5, with TRBD1 matching 7 bases. The CDR3 covers 14 residues. Trimming cost V 6 bases and J 1 base; bases outside gene matches: 3. The V gene's germline CDR1 is KGHSH and CDR2 LQKENI. In DNA form, the CDR3 reads TGTGCCAGCTCCCTGGGACAGAGCAATCAGCCCCAGCATTTT. Protein: CASSLGQSNQPQHF.

The chain employs TRBV5-8 and TRBJ2-5; D is unresolved. This CDR3 is 15 amino acids long. Germline V CDR1 and CDR2: SGHTS, YDEGEE. The V gene lost 2 bases and the J gene lost 2 bases, with 13 bases spanning the gap. Here the CDR3 DNA reads TGTGCCAGCAGCTTTAGACTCCTGGGGCAAGAGACCCAGTACTTC. Translation: CASSFRLLGQETQYF.

The chain uses TRBV5-6 and TRBJ2-1, with D possibly matching TRBD2 (6 bases). Trimming took 4 bases from V and 3 from J, leaving 14 bases between them. Germline V lookup: CDR1 SGHDT, CDR2 YYEEEE. The CDR3 covers 15 residues. The CDR3 reads CASSVVTRVYNEQFF. CDR3 nucleotides: TGTGCCAGCAGCGTCGTGACTAGGGTCTACAATGAGCAGTTCTTC.

CDR3 nucleotide sequence: TGCAGCGTTGTGACGGGAGGGGGTTCCTACAATGAGCAGTTCTTC. It is translated as CSVVTGGGSYNEQFF. The rearrangement links TRBV29-1 to TRBJ2-1, with 8 bases lining up with TRBD2. The CDR3 is 15 amino acids. The germline V gene has CDR1 SQVTM and CDR2 ANQGSEA. J gave up 1 base and V 4 bases, and 6 bases lay outside the gene matches.

The chain recombines TRBV6-4 with TRBJ2-2, with D perhaps TRBD2 (5 bases). Germline V CDR1 and CDR2: MRHNA, SNTAGT. The CDR3 is 13 residues long. V was pared by 6 bases and J by 4 bases, with 9 bases between. In nucleotides, the CDR3 is TGTGCCAGCAGACAAGAGGGCACCGGGGAGCTGTTTTTT. It specifies CASRQEGTGELFF.

The rearrangement uses TRBV27 and TRBJ1-5; TRBD1 aligns across 8 bases. This CDR3 region has 16 residues. The germline V gene encodes CDR1 MNHEY and CDR2 SMNVEV (reference sequence). The V gene end was trimmed by 8 bases and the J gene end by 3 bases; junction bases not matched to a gene: 12. CDR3 DNA: TGTGCCAGCCTCTACTCGGACAGGGAAGACAATCAGCCCCAGCATTTT. This translates into CASLYSDREDNQPQHF.

The V call is TRBV5-1, the J call TRBJ2-7; tentatively, D is TRBD1 or TRBD2 (5 bases each). V lost 2 bases, J lost 9 bases, and 12 bases lay in between. The CDR3 length is 12 residues. From germline, CDR1 is SGHRS and CDR2 YFSETQ. CDR3: CASSLPTRGQYF. As DNA, the CDR3 is TGCGCCAGCAGCTTACCCACGAGGGGGCAGTACTTC.

The V gene is TRBV10-2, the J gene TRBJ1-1; D is perhaps TRBD1 (6 bases). Trimming stripped 2 bases from V and 0 bases from J, with 10 bases between. The CDR3 length is 15 residues. Germline V gives CDR1 WSHSY, CDR2 SAAADI. This CDR3 reads CASSETGSMNTEAFF. CDR3 in DNA: TGCGCCAGCAGTGAGACAGGGTCCATGAACACTGAAGCTTTCTTT.

The rearrangement joins TRBV10-3 to TRBJ2-7; D perhaps matches TRBD2 (6 bases). CDR3 length: 16 amino acids. Germline-derived CDR1 and CDR2 are ENHRY and SYGVKD. V shed 9 bases and J shed 0 bases, with 21 bases lying between them. CDR3 protein: CAIGEERGSSSYEQYF. DNA for the CDR3: TGTGCCATTGGGGAGGAGAGGGGTTCTAGCTCCTACGAGCAGTACTTC.

The V and J genes are TRBV28 and TRBJ2-7; D possibly uses TRBD1 or TRBD2 (5 bases each). Between the trimmed V and J ends, which lost 5 bases and 6 bases, there was a span of 17 bases. This CDR3 has 14 amino acids. The germline V gene has CDR1 MDHEN and CDR2 SYDVKM. The CDR3 protein is CASSENLVGTEQYF. In DNA form, the CDR3 reads TGTGCCAGCAGTGAGAACTTGGTTGGGACCGAGCAGTACTTC.

The CDR3 sequence: CASSPGGAGVAYEQYF. The CDR3, as DNA: TGTGCCAGCAGCCCTGGGGGGGCGGGAGTGGCCTACGAGCAGTACTTC. The V and J genes are TRBV6-6 and TRBJ2-7; a possible D gene is TRBD2 (7 bases). Trimming removed 6 bases at V and 2 bases at J, with 20 bases between. From germline, CDR1 is MNHNY and CDR2 SVGAGI (reference sequence). The CDR3 length is 16 residues.

The rearrangement joins TRBV18 to TRBJ1-1; D perhaps matches TRBD1 (6 bases). The germline V and J ends were trimmed by 3 bases and 1 base, with 18 bases remaining between them. The CDR3 runs to 17 residues. Per germline, CDR1 KGHSH and CDR2 LQKENI. The CDR3 sequence is CASSPSRRGLTNTEAFF. In DNA, the CDR3 is TGTGCCAGCTCACCCTCCCGACGGGGGCTCACGAACACTGAAGCTTTCTTT.

This clone occurred once. The chain is built from TRBV5-1 and TRBJ2-1; 14 nucleotides line up with TRBD2. CDR3 length: 21 amino acids. The V gene's germline CDR1 is SGHRS and CDR2 YFSETQ. V lost 2 bases to trimming and J lost 1 base; unmatched junction nucleotides: 14. CDR3 amino acids: CASSFSSTSGRASRSYNEQFF. The DNA for the CDR3 is TGCGCCAGCAGCTTTTCCTCGACTAGCGGGAGGGCCTCTCGGTCCTACAATGAGCAGTTCTTC.

This clone is a singleton in its sample. The CDR3 bases are TGCGCCAGCGCTTCCGGGACTCTCTCTACAGATACGCAGTATTTT. Translation gives CASASGTLSTDTQYF. The V gene is TRBV5-1, the J gene TRBJ2-3, with D possibly being TRBD2 (6 bases). Germline CDR1 is SGHRS and CDR2 is YFSETQ. Trimming pared 7 bases from V and 3 bases from J, leaving 18 bases between. This CDR3 is built from 15 residues.

This rearrangement joins TRBV5-1 to TRBJ1-4, with a possible D match to TRBD1 (6 bases). Trimming removed 8 bases from V and 5 bases from J, with 13 bases in between. Germline V gene data show CDR1 as SGHRS and CDR2 as YFSETQ. The CDR3 sequence is 13 residues long. CDR3 in DNA: TGCGCCAGGCGGGACACCCAAAATGAAAAACTGTTTTTT. Its protein product is CARRDTQNEKLFF.

The CDR3 loop is CASRFDRGRRRAFF. CDR3 nucleotide sequence: TGTGCCAGCAGGTTTGACAGGGGAAGGAGGAGAGCTTTCTTT. The chain employs TRBV6-5 and TRBJ1-1; 8 nucleotides align to TRBD1. The CDR3 sequence is 14 residues long. Trimming at V came to 6 bases and at J to 10 bases, leaving 13 bases not matched to a gene. Per germline, CDR1 MNHEY and CDR2 SVGAGI.

CDR3 DNA: TGTGCCAGCAGGGACAGGGTCGGCGGGGAGCTGTTTTTT. It encodes CASRDRVGGELFF. This rearrangement joins TRBV6-1 to TRBJ2-2; 8 bases are a match to TRBD1. The CDR3 consists of 13 residues. Losses at the gene ends were 6 bases for V and 7 bases for J; bases not matched to a gene: 4. The germline V gene has CDR1 MNHNS and CDR2 SASEGT.

The chain employs TRBV5-5 and TRBJ1-1; 12 bases align to TRBD1. The CDR3 is made up of 19 amino acids. Germline trimming cut 4 bases from V and 6 bases from J; bases unmatched to any gene: 19. Germline assignment: CDR1 SGHKS and CDR2 YYEKEE (reference sequence). CDR3 sequence reads: CASSTRGGQGAKVHSEAFF. The CDR3 DNA sequence: TGTGCCAGCAGCACCCGGGGGGGACAGGGGGCAAAAGTGCATTCTGAAGCTTTCTTT.